The 26 T cell receptor beta chains in this list originate from one sample, sequenced in a study of vaccination and CD4 T cells after COVID-19. At the Johns Hopkins FTIC core, DNA taken from cultured CD4+ T cells was sequenced by way of the Oncomine TCR Beta short-read assay. TCRdb re-called the PCR reads with MiXCR, one entry per CDR3 protein. The sample yields under 20,000 distinct CDR3 sequences, around 50% seen once. No antigen has been assigned to these receptors. Treatment meaning: approximately nine-day PBMC culture with coronavirus spike peptide pools or control peptides (ViraFEST assay). The sample consisted of CD4+ T cells from blood, cultured in vitro. These receptors came from a human donor who had recovered from COVID-19.

This clonotype was seen a single time. The V and J genes are TRBV6-1 and TRBJ1-1; a possible D gene is TRBD1 (5 bases). Trimming left V 7 bases short and J 6 bases short, with 18 bases between. The germline CDR1 and CDR2 sequences are MNHNS and SASEGT. The CDR3 length is 14 residues. DNA of the CDR3: TGTGCCAGCACCCGAAGCAGGGTGGACGCTGAAGCTTTCTTT. Translating gives CASTRSRVDAEAFF.

The V call is TRBV6-2 or TRBV6-3, the J call TRBJ1-1, with a possible D match to TRBD1 (5 bases). This CDR3 spans 14 amino acids. Germline assignment: CDR1 MNHEY and CDR2 SVGEGT. With 6 bases removed from V and 1 base from J, the gap between germline ends came to 12 bases. In nucleotides, the CDR3 is TGTGCCAGCAGACCTCCTGACAGGAACACTGAAGCTTTCTTT. It translates to CASRPPDRNTEAFF.

This clonotype showed up just a few times. The genes are TRBV28 and TRBJ1-2, with a tentative D call TRBD1 (5 bases). CDR1 is MDHEN and CDR2 is SYDVKM in the germline V gene. V lost 8 bases and J 2 bases, leaving 9 bases between the germline ends. This CDR3 has 12 amino acids. The CDR3 DNA follows: TGTGCCAGCCATCGACAGAACTATGGCTACACCTTC. Translated: CASHRQNYGYTF.

The rearrangement uses TRBV7-6 and TRBJ2-1; D uncertain. Germline CDR1 is SGHVS and CDR2 is FNYEAQ. Trimming took 1 base from V and 7 from J, leaving 23 bases between them. The length of the CDR3 is 18 residues. CDR3 loop: CASSLGWRGRERLNEQFF. The CDR3, as DNA: TGTGCCAGCAGCTTAGGTTGGCGAGGCAGAGAGAGACTTAATGAGCAGTTCTTC.

The V and J genes are TRBV6-1 and TRBJ2-7; D tentatively reads TRBD1 or TRBD2 (5 bases each). This CDR3 is 12 amino acids long. Germline CDR1 and CDR2: MNHNS and SASEGT. V shed 6 bases and J shed 0 bases, with 6 bases lying between them. The CDR3 nucleotides are TGTGCCAGCAGGGGACCCTCCTACGAGCAGTACTTC. Its translation: CASRGPSYEQYF.

V and J are TRBV6-2 or TRBV6-3 and TRBJ1-5; 9 positions agree with TRBD1. The junction had 11 bases not matched to a gene; V was cut back by 10 bases and J by 4 bases. CDR1 and CDR2 (germline): MNHEY, SVGEGT. The CDR3 has 15 amino acids. CDR3 in DNA: TGTGCCACTCGAAAGAGGGGACAGGGAAATCAGCCCCAGCATTTT. Translating gives CATRKRGQGNQPQHF.

The chain uses TRBV27 and TRBJ1-1, with 8 bases that match TRBD1. CDR1 MNHEY and CDR2 SMNVEV come from the germline V gene (reference sequence). V dropped 2 bases and J dropped 4; count of bases not matched to a gene: 3. The CDR3 contains 14 residues. CDR3 DNA: TGTGCCAGCAGTTTACAGGGGGCGCGCACTGAAGCTTTCTTT. This encodes CASSLQGARTEAFF.

This chain connects TRBV6-5 to TRBJ1-2; no clear D gene. Germline assignment: CDR1 MNHEY and CDR2 SVGAGI. V was pared by 2 bases and J by 10 bases, with 14 bases between. The CDR3 runs to 13 residues. CDR3 in amino acids: CASSYPGPLDYTF. DNA for the CDR3: TGTGCCAGCAGTTACCCAGGACCTTTAGACTACACCTTC.

V and J are TRBV20-1 and TRBJ1-2; maybe TRBD1 (5 bases). The V gene lost 0 bases and the J gene lost 3 bases, with 11 bases spanning the gap. This CDR3 comprises 14 residues. Germline CDR1 reads DFQATT; CDR2 reads SNEGSKA (reference sequence). The CDR3 nucleotides are TGCAGTGCTAGAGATCCCAGGGACGACTATGGCTACACCTTC. Amino acids: CSARDPRDDYGYTF.

The chain combines TRBV30 with TRBJ1-5; perhaps TRBD1 as D (6 bases). Germline V lookup: CDR1 GTSNPN, CDR2 SVGIG (reference sequence). The CDR3 runs to 12 residues. The ends were cut back, 5 bases at V and 3 bases at J, with 8 bases in the middle. The CDR3 region has the DNA TGTGCCTGGGGACAGCTCAATCAGCCCCAGCATTTT. Translating gives CAWGQLNQPQHF.

This clonotype was detected a few times. The chain is built from TRBV5-4 and TRBJ2-1; maybe TRBD2 (7 bases). Between the trimmed V and J ends, which lost 4 bases and 0 bases, there was a span of 14 bases. CDR3 size: 16 residues. Germline V gene data show CDR1 as SGHNT and CDR2 as YYREEE (reference sequence). CDR3 in DNA: TGTGCCAGCAGCCCGGGGGGCGGGAGCTCCTACAATGAGCAGTTCTTC. Encoded protein: CASSPGGGSSYNEQFF.

This chain links TRBV7-8 with TRBJ2-7, with a possible D match to TRBD1 (10 bases). The V and J ends lost 10 bases and 2 bases respectively, with 18 bases between them. From germline, CDR1 is SGHVS and CDR2 FQNEAQ. The CDR3 is made up of 14 amino acids. CDR3: CATAGGTGAYEQYF. CDR3 sequence (DNA): TGTGCCACCGCGGGGGGGACAGGGGCCTACGAGCAGTACTTC.

J is TRBJ2-2 and V is TRBV27, with TRBD1 identical over 7 bases. After removal of 6 bases from V and 4 bases from J, the junction contained 5 bases not matched to a gene. The CDR3 spans 14 residues. Germline V gene lookup returns CDR1 MNHEY and CDR2 SMNVEV (reference sequence). The CDR3 sequence is CASRRQGVTGELFF. CDR3 sequence (DNA): TGTGCCAGCAGGAGACAGGGTGTCACCGGGGAGCTGTTTTTT.

V is TRBV7-8 and J is TRBJ2-1, with 13 bases lining up with TRBD2. V lost 4 bases and J lost 9; bases outside the gene matches: 6. This CDR3 is built from 15 residues. Looked up from germline, CDR1 is SGHVS and CDR2 is FQNEAQ. In DNA, the CDR3 is TGTGCCAGCAGCTACGGACTAGCGGGAGCGCGTGAGCAGTTCTTC. Protein product: CASSYGLAGAREQFF.

The CDR3, as DNA: TGTGCCAGCAGTTTAGGGACCGTTGCCTACGAGCAGTACTTC. As protein: CASSLGTVAYEQYF. The rearrangement joins TRBV12-3 or TRBV12-4 to TRBJ2-7; D ambiguous. The CDR3 loop spans 14 amino acids. Trimming stripped 1 base from V and 2 bases from J, with 9 bases between.

This clonotype has only a few counts. V is TRBV6-2 or TRBV6-3 and J is TRBJ1-3; tentatively, D is TRBD1 (5 bases). Between the trimmed V and J ends, which lost 6 bases and 6 bases, there was a span of 18 bases. The CDR3 spans 15 residues. The V gene's germline CDR1 is MNHEY and CDR2 SVGEGT. The CDR3 loop reads CASSPVRGRENTIYF. CDR3 sequence (DNA): TGTGCCAGCAGCCCTGTACGGGGGAGAGAAAACACCATATATTTT.

This clonotype was seen a handful of times. The rearrangement joins TRBV24-1 to TRBJ1-2, with 8 bases aligning to TRBD1. The V gene's germline CDR1 is KGHDR and CDR2 SFDVKD. After removal of 4 bases from V and 4 bases from J, the junction contained 7 bases not matched to a gene. CDR3 length equals 15 residues. The CDR3 loop reads CATSDETGDGYGYTF. The CDR3 region has the DNA TGTGCCACCAGTGACGAGACAGGGGACGGCTATGGCTACACCTTC.

This chain joins TRBV19 and TRBJ1-6; the D gene is possibly TRBD1 (6 bases). The CDR3 runs 15 residues. Germline-derived CDR1 and CDR2 are LNHDA and SQIVND (reference sequence). V lost 4 bases, J lost 7 bases, and 14 bases lay in between. The CDR3 nucleotides read TGTGCCAGTAGTACTTACAGGGTGCAAAATTCACCCCTCCACTTT. Protein: CASSTYRVQNSPLHF.

The CDR3: CSASQGGSYEQYF. In DNA, the CDR3 is TGCAGTGCTTCGCAGGGGGGCTCCTACGAGCAGTACTTC. The chain employs TRBV20-1 and TRBJ2-7; maybe TRBD1 (7 bases). Germline CDR1 and CDR2: DFQATT and SNEGSKA (reference sequence). The CDR3 runs to 13 residues. V shed 5 bases and J shed 0 bases, with 11 bases lying between them.

This clonotype was found a few times. The J gene is TRBJ1-6, the V gene TRBV27; 7 bases are a match to TRBD1. The CDR3 totals 16 residues. The germline CDR1 and CDR2 sequences are MNHEY and SMNVEV (reference sequence). V lost 4 bases to trimming and J lost 10 bases; unmatched junction nucleotides: 13. CDR3 sequence (DNA): TGTGCCAGCAGTTCCCCGCAGACAGGGCAAGGGTCACCCCTCCACTTT. Translating gives CASSSPQTGQGSPLHF.

This clonotype was detected a few times. The chain has TRBV5-1 and TRBJ2-5; possible D gene TRBD2, 5 bases. The V gene's germline CDR1 is SGHRS and CDR2 YFSETQ. Trimming shortened V by 5 bases and J by 2 bases, and 13 bases separated the two germline ends. This CDR3 contains 14 residues. CDR3 in amino acids: CASSRDSVQETQYF. The CDR3 DNA reads as TGCGCCAGCAGTCGTGATAGCGTTCAAGAGACCCAGTACTTC.

The chain joins TRBV5-1 to TRBJ1-1; D gene unclear. Germline loops: CDR1 SGHRS, CDR2 YFSETQ. The CDR3 runs to 15 residues. V lost 0 bases to trimming and J lost 0 bases, with 9 bases between them. The CDR3 here is CASSLAEGVNTEAFF. The DNA for the CDR3 is TGCGCCAGCAGCTTGGCCGAGGGTGTGAACACTGAAGCTTTCTTT.

A few counts support this clonotype. The CDR3 loop is CAISEPRLSRSTGGGELFF. CDR3 nucleotides: TGTGCCATCAGTGAGCCCAGGCTTAGTCGGTCGACTGGAGGCGGGGAGCTGTTTTTT. The V gene is TRBV10-3, the J gene TRBJ2-2, with D maybe TRBD2 (5 bases). V lost 2 bases and J lost 7, with 26 bases in between. The CDR3 sequence is 19 residues long. The germline CDR1 and CDR2 sequences are ENHRY and SYGVKD.

This clonotype was seen just once. This chain joins TRBV30 and TRBJ1-1; 8 nucleotides agree with TRBD1. The V gene's germline CDR1 is GTSNPN and CDR2 SVGIG (reference sequence). CDR3 length equals 13 residues. With V trimmed by 3 bases and J by 3 bases, 3 bases remained unmatched. The CDR3 protein is CAWSLQGDTEAFF. Written as DNA, the CDR3 is TGTGCCTGGAGCTTACAGGGGGACACTGAAGCTTTCTTT.

This clonotype was counted a few times. The J gene is TRBJ2-2, the V gene TRBV20-1; 13 bases are shared with TRBD2. Germline V gene data show CDR1 as DFQATT and CDR2 as SNEGSKA (reference sequence). This CDR3 has 17 amino acids. With V trimmed by 5 bases and J by 4 bases, 10 bases remained unmatched. This CDR3 is CSALRLAGGLATGELFF. CDR3 sequence (DNA): TGCAGTGCTCTCCGACTAGCGGGAGGATTAGCCACCGGGGAGCTGTTTTTT.

This clonotype was recorded only once. J is TRBJ2-3 and V is TRBV30, with 11 bases fitting TRBD2. J gave up 3 bases and V 0 bases, and 8 bases lay outside the gene matches. The CDR3 covers 17 residues. CDR1 and CDR2 from the germline V gene are GTSNPN and SVGIG (reference sequence). The CDR3 bases are TGTGCCTGGAGTGTACGGAGGACTAGCGGGCCTACAGATACGCAGTATTTT. This gives the protein CAWSVRRTSGPTDTQYF.